Following are 13 T cell receptor beta chains from one sample sequenced in a study of blood T cell repertoires in COVID-19 (TCRdb year 2020). Libraries were prepared through the immunoSEQ multiplex PCR assay. TCRdb re-hosts the immuneACCESS table, in-frame sequences only. Its copies lack some clones; in the studies checked, an unresolved V gene accounts for under half of them, and the cause for the rest is not known. The sample has roughly 24,000 clones on record, 80% to 90% of them singletons. Approximately 18% of the sample is held by the ten biggest clonotypes. The specimen sequenced was peripheral blood. The receptors originated from a woman of 80 years or more with acute or convalescent COVID-19.

J is TRBJ2-7 and V is TRBV18; 9 bases line up with TRBD2. The V segment lost 0 bases and the J segment 6 bases; nucleotides outside the gene matches: 9. The CDR3 extends over 16 amino acids. Germline V gene sequence: CDR1 KGHSH, CDR2 LQKENI. CDR3 loop: CASSPPGRGGSREQYF. The CDR3 coding sequence is TGTGCCAGCTCACCACCGGGGCGGGGGGGCTCTCGCGAGCAGTACTTC.

The V and J genes are TRBV5-1 and TRBJ2-3; possibly TRBD2 for D (6 bases). Looked up from germline, CDR1 is SGHRS and CDR2 is YFSETQ. The CDR3 totals 14 residues. The V and J ends lost 7 bases and 1 base respectively, with 13 bases between them. The CDR3 is CASQISGGTDTQYF. For the CDR3, the DNA is TGCGCCAGCCAAATTAGCGGAGGCACAGATACGCAGTATTTT. Filled out from reference TRBV5-1 and TRBJ2-3, the complete variable domain reads KAGVTQTPRYLIKTRGQQVTLSCSPISGHRSVSWYQQTPGQGLQFLFEYFSETQRNKGNFPGRFSGRQFSNSRSEMNVSTLELGDSALYLCASQISGGTDTQYFGPGTRLTVL.

V is TRBV16 and J is TRBJ2-5, with 7 bases matching TRBD1. V lost 4 bases, J lost 2 bases, and 4 bases stayed unmatched. The CDR3 spans 14 residues. CDR1 and CDR2 (germline): KGHSY, FQNENV. The CDR3 DNA sequence: TGTGCCAGCAGCCTCCAGACAGGGCAAGAGACCCAGTACTTC. Its translation is CASSLQTGQETQYF.

The count of this clone is one. J is TRBJ2-7 and V is TRBV11-2; TRBD1 might be the D (5 bases). The CDR3 length is 15 residues. Per germline, CDR1 SGHAT and CDR2 FQNNGV. Trimming took 0 bases from V and 5 from J, leaving 14 bases between them. The CDR3 nucleotides read TGTGCCAGCAGCTTAGATTTCAGGGCTCTGGACGAGCAGTACTTC. Amino acid sequence: CASSLDFRALDEQYF.

The chain couples TRBV5-4 to TRBJ2-5; 7 bases map to TRBD2. Germline CDR1 is SGHNT and CDR2 is YYREEE (reference sequence). J was trimmed by 3 bases and V by 0 bases; bases with no gene match: 14. This CDR3 is 18 amino acids long. CDR3 sequence: CASSLGRGSGFSEETQYF. The CDR3 nucleotides are TGTGCCAGCAGCTTGGGTCGCGGGAGTGGCTTCTCTGAAGAGACCCAGTACTTC.

V and J are TRBV29-1 and TRBJ1-4; 10 positions match TRBD1. The CDR3 consists of 13 residues. CDR1 SQVTM and CDR2 ANQGSEA come from the germline V gene. V lost 6 bases and J lost 7; bases outside the gene matches: 5. The DNA of the CDR3 is TGCAGCGTGGCCCGGGACAGGGGTGAAAAACTGTTTTTT. This encodes CSVARDRGEKLFF.

This chain connects TRBV30 to TRBJ2-7; unclear D gene. The V end lost 0 bases, the J end lost 4 bases, and 4 bases lay between the germline ends. Germline lookup yields CDR1 GTSNPN and CDR2 SVGIG (reference sequence). The CDR3 runs 11 residues. CDR3 in DNA: TGTGCCTGGAGTGTCAGGTACGAGCAGTACTTC. Residues: CAWSVRYEQYF.

The chain couples TRBV18 to TRBJ1-4; D is undetermined. This CDR3 has 13 residues. The V gene's germline CDR1 is KGHSH and CDR2 LQKENI. Trimming stripped 3 bases from V and 8 bases from J, with 10 bases between. The CDR3 protein is CASSPGRGEKLFF. The CDR3 DNA sequence: TGTGCCAGCTCACCCGGGAGAGGCGAAAAACTGTTTTTT.

The chain combines TRBV19 with TRBJ1-4, with D hard to call. CDR1 LNHDA and CDR2 SQIVND come from the germline V gene (reference sequence). Trimming left V 3 bases short and J 8 bases short, with 13 bases between. This CDR3 region has 14 residues. Here the CDR3 reads CASSILTAPEKLFF. The CDR3 DNA reads as TGTGCCAGTAGTATCCTAACAGCACCAGAAAAACTGTTTTTT.

This clone was seen a handful of times. V is TRBV2 and J is TRBJ1-1; 7 nucleotides match TRBD1. This CDR3 is built from 14 residues. Germline-derived CDR1 and CDR2 are SNHLY and FYNNEI. The junction had 5 bases not matched to a gene; V was cut back by 4 bases and J by 3 bases. CDR3 amino acids: CASSGQGLHTEAFF. In nucleotides, the CDR3 is TGTGCCAGCAGTGGACAGGGACTGCACACTGAAGCTTTCTTT.

The rearrangement uses TRBV10-1 and TRBJ1-5, with 7 bases lining up with TRBD1. Germline lookup yields CDR1 WNHNN and CDR2 SYGVQD (reference sequence). This CDR3 has 18 residues. The V gene end was trimmed by 5 bases and the J gene end by 3 bases; junction bases not matched to a gene: 16. DNA of the CDR3: TGCGCCAGCAGTACTGGACAGGTTGGGGAAAGTCTCAATCAGCCCCAGCATTTT. Encoded protein: CASSTGQVGESLNQPQHF.

The chain employs TRBV3-1 (or the pseudogene TRBV3-2) and TRBJ2-7, with 7 nucleotides matching TRBD2. CDR1 LGHDT and CDR2 YNNKEL come from the germline V gene (reference sequence). Unmatched junction bases numbered 4, after V lost 4 bases and J lost 1 base. CDR3 size: 14 residues. CDR3 loop: CASSRGGISYEQYF. DNA of the CDR3: TGTGCCAGCAGCCGGGGGGGGATATCCTACGAGCAGTACTTC.

The chain carries TRBV30 and TRBJ1-5; D is possibly TRBD1 (6 bases). The CDR3 is 13 amino acids. V lost 0 bases and J 7 bases, leaving 10 bases between the germline ends. Germline V gene data show CDR1 as GTSNPN and CDR2 as SVGIG (reference sequence). The CDR3 nucleotides are TGTGCCTGGAGTGTGCAACAGGGACAGCCCCAGCATTTT. Translating it yields CAWSVQQGQPQHF.